One and the same sample provided the 23 T cell receptor beta chains below, sequenced in a study of blood T cell repertoires in COVID-19 (dated by TCRdb to the early 2020s). Library generation was performed with the immunoSEQ multiplex PCR assay. Imported from immuneACCESS, the table was reduced by TCRdb to in-frame sequences with V and J called. These copies leave out some clones; in studies compared against another copy, an unresolved V gene accounts for under half, and the cause of the remainder is not known. A total of around 210,000 clones appear in this sample, around four fifths of them only once. Jointly, the top ten make up around 0.93% of the sample. The sequencing sample was made of peripheral blood. The origin of the receptors is a man aged 60 to 75 with COVID-19, enrolled during active disease.

This chain joins TRBV5-4 and TRBJ1-2; TRBD1 is a possible D gene (5 bases). The length of the CDR3 is 15 residues. Trimming pared 2 bases from V and 4 bases from J, leaving 15 bases between. Germline V CDR1 and CDR2: SGHNT, YYREEE (reference sequence). The CDR3 bases are TGTGCCAGCAGCTTAGACAGTACTCCAAGCTATGGCTACACCTTC. Amino acid sequence: CASSLDSTPSYGYTF.

V gene TRBV29-1 combines with J gene TRBJ1-2; TRBD1 is a possible D gene (5 bases). CDR3 size: 13 residues. CDR1 SQVTM and CDR2 ANQGSEA come from the germline V gene. V was shortened by 7 bases and J by 0 bases, with 12 bases between the two germline ends. CDR3 residues: CSGAGDTNYGYTF. The CDR3 DNA is TGCAGCGGGGCGGGGGATACTAACTATGGCTACACCTTC.

The chain recombines TRBV5-4 with TRBJ1-1; 7 nucleotides line up with TRBD1. The CDR3 has 14 residues. Germline values: CDR1 SGHNT, CDR2 YYREEE (reference sequence). J was trimmed by 2 bases and V by 4 bases; bases with no gene match: 5. CDR3 loop: CASSVGTENTEAFF. CDR3 nucleotide sequence: TGTGCCAGCAGCGTAGGGACAGAAAACACTGAAGCTTTCTTT.

V usage is TRBV21-1 and J usage is TRBJ1-5; the table calls TRBD1, which could not be checked here. TRBV21-1 is described as a pseudogene. The CDR3 has 19 residues. In DNA form, the CDR3 reads TGTGCCAGCAGCAAACGAATTAGGACAGGGGGCTTTTGCAATCAGCCCCAGCATTTT. It codes for CASSKRIRTGGFCNQPQHF.

The chain is built from TRBV27 and TRBJ1-4; D is possibly TRBD1 (5 bases). Trimming cost V 4 bases and J 0 bases, with 12 bases left between them. CDR3 length: 16 amino acids. Germline V gene lookup returns CDR1 MNHEY and CDR2 SMNVEV (reference sequence). CDR3 sequence (DNA): TGTGCCAGCAGTTCGAGACAGCTTGCAACTAATGAAAAACTGTTTTTT. The encoded protein is CASSSRQLATNEKLFF.

V gene TRBV10-3 combines with J gene TRBJ2-5; 10 bases are a match to TRBD1. With V trimmed by 6 bases and J by 5 bases, 6 bases remained unmatched. CDR3 length: 14 amino acids. Germline V gene sequence: CDR1 ENHRY, CDR2 SYGVKD. The DNA of the CDR3 is TGTGCCATCAGGGGGACAGGGGCTGGGGAGACCCAGTACTTC. Its translation is CAIRGTGAGETQYF.

This clone was seen only once. The V call is TRBV30, the J call TRBJ1-1; 7 bases are shared with TRBD1. V was pared by 1 base and J by 4 bases, with 3 bases of the junction left unmatched. CDR1 is GTSNPN, CDR2 SVGIG, per germline (reference sequence). This CDR3 is 13 amino acids long. As DNA, the CDR3 is TGTGCCTGGAGTGCCACAGGGGTCACTGAAGCTTTCTTT. Translated: CAWSATGVTEAFF.

This clone is a singleton in its sample. This rearrangement joins TRBV4-2 to TRBJ2-2, with 7 bases that match TRBD1. Unmatched junction bases numbered 6, after V lost 0 bases and J lost 2 bases. The CDR3 spans 17 residues. CDR1 is LGHNA and CDR2 is YNFKEQ in the germline V gene. CDR3 sequence: CASSQDFNRGNTGELFF. DNA for the CDR3: TGTGCCAGCAGCCAAGATTTTAACAGGGGCAACACCGGGGAGCTGTTTTTT.

The chain links TRBV6-4 to TRBJ2-2; 8 nucleotides line up with TRBD1. Germline loops: CDR1 MRHNA, CDR2 SNTAGT. CDR3 length equals 18 residues. The V and J ends lost 4 bases and 5 bases, in that order; junction bases with no gene match: 15. The chain's CDR3 is CASSALGRGQGRTGELFF. The CDR3 DNA sequence: TGTGCCAGCAGTGCCCTGGGTAGAGGACAGGGTAGAACCGGGGAGCTGTTTTTT.

This chain connects TRBV7-3 to TRBJ2-3; 7 nucleotides line up with TRBD1. V trimming: 1 base; J trimming: 2 bases; junction bases outside the gene matches: 3. The CDR3 is made up of 15 amino acids. The germline V gene has CDR1 SGHTA and CDR2 FQGTGA. The CDR3 spells CASSLIGGSTDTQYF. The CDR3 DNA is TGTGCCAGCAGCTTAATAGGGGGCTCCACAGATACGCAGTATTTT.

V is TRBV15 and J is TRBJ2-3; D is undetermined. CDR1 is LNHNV and CDR2 is YYDKDF in the germline V gene (reference sequence). The V and J ends lost 0 bases and 0 bases respectively, with 10 bases between them. This CDR3 region has 16 residues. CDR3 protein: CATSRDLPTSTDTQYF. The CDR3 DNA is TGTGCCACCAGCAGAGATTTGCCTACGAGCACAGATACGCAGTATTTT.

The chain couples TRBV7-2 to TRBJ1-1; D remains ambiguous. Germline CDR1 and CDR2: SGHTA and FQGNSA. The CDR3 consists of 13 residues. Trimming left V 5 bases short and J 1 base short, with 8 bases between. The CDR3 DNA reads as TGTGCCAGCAGCCCCACACCGAACACTGAAGCTTTCTTT. Its protein is CASSPTPNTEAFF.

This clone was recorded only once. This chain links TRBV6-6 with TRBJ2-7; TRBD2 agrees at 10 bases. The V gene's germline CDR1 is MNHNY and CDR2 SVGAGI (reference sequence). This CDR3 comprises 16 residues. With 2 bases clipped from V and 3 bases from J, the junction kept 7 bases outside the gene matches. This CDR3 reads CASSYPSGRVGYEQYF. In DNA form, the CDR3 reads TGTGCCAGCAGTTACCCTAGCGGGAGAGTGGGCTACGAGCAGTACTTC.

The V and J genes are TRBV6-1 and TRBJ1-2; D call uncertain. The V and J ends lost 1 base and 9 bases respectively, with 6 bases between them. This CDR3 comprises 11 residues. From germline, CDR1 is MNHNS and CDR2 SASEGT. The CDR3 DNA sequence: TGTGCCAGCAGTGAAGGCAAGCGCTACACCTTC. Protein sequence: CASSEGKRYTF.

This clone has only a few counts. The V gene is TRBV6-5, the J gene TRBJ1-6; D is perhaps TRBD1 (5 bases). The V gene lost 5 bases and the J gene lost 9 bases, with 11 bases spanning the gap. CDR1 is MNHEY, CDR2 SVGAGI, per germline. The CDR3 covers 13 residues. CDR3 DNA sequence: TGTGCCAGCAGTACCGTCAGGGTTTCACCCCTCCACTTT. This translates into CASSTVRVSPLHF.

This clone was seen a few times. The rearrangement joins TRBV7-2 to TRBJ1-1, with 7 bases aligning to TRBD1. The V gene's germline CDR1 is SGHTA and CDR2 FQGNSA. CDR3 length: 17 amino acids. V lost 6 bases, J lost 0 bases, and 13 bases stayed unmatched. The DNA of the CDR3 is TGTGCCAGCAGTAAAGGAGGGGGCGTTTTTATGAACACTGAAGCTTTCTTT. Translating it yields CASSKGGGVFMNTEAFF. Filled out from reference TRBV7-2 and TRBJ1-1, the complete variable domain reads GAGVSQSPSNKVTEKGKDVELRCDPISGHTALYWYRQSLGQGLEFLIYFQGNSAPDKSGLPSDRFSAERTGGSVSTLTIQRTQQEDSAVYLCASSKGGGVFMNTEAFFGQGTRLTVV.

This clone was picked up one time. The rearrangement uses TRBV24-1 and TRBJ2-1, with 9 bases aligning to TRBD1. Germline assignment: CDR1 KGHDR and CDR2 SFDVKD. Trimming cost V 3 bases and J 7 bases; bases outside gene matches: 9. The length of the CDR3 is 16 residues. DNA for the CDR3: TGTGCCACCAGTGATACCAACAGGGGGCAGCGGAATGAGCAGTTCTTC. It specifies CATSDTNRGQRNEQFF.

The chain has TRBV7-2 and TRBJ1-1; TRBD1 matches 7 bases. With V trimmed by 5 bases and J by 5 bases, 8 bases remained unmatched. Germline CDR1 SGHTA, CDR2 FQGNSA. This CDR3 has 14 residues. The CDR3 protein is CASSPSTGRTEAFF. In nucleotides, the CDR3 is TGTGCCAGCAGCCCCTCGACAGGGCGTACTGAAGCTTTCTTT.

V gene TRBV28 combines with J gene TRBJ2-1; D perhaps matches TRBD2 (5 bases). CDR1 and CDR2 (germline): MDHEN, SYDVKM. The CDR3 has 13 amino acids. V dropped 4 bases and J dropped 9 bases, with 13 bases sitting between them. The chain's CDR3 is CASSSFPRGEQFF. Here the CDR3 DNA reads TGTGCCAGCAGTTCATTCCCTCGGGGTGAGCAGTTCTTC.

The rearrangement uses TRBV30 and TRBJ2-7, with TRBD1 matching 8 bases. The CDR3 runs to 12 residues. Germline CDR1 is GTSNPN and CDR2 is SVGIG (reference sequence). The trim removed 2 bases at V and 10 bases at J, leaving 7 bases unmatched. The CDR3 bases are TGTGCCTGGAGTTCCTGGACAGGGAACCAGTACTTC. Translated: CAWSSWTGNQYF.

V usage is TRBV29-1 and J usage is TRBJ1-1; no definite D call. Germline CDR1 and CDR2: SQVTM and ANQGSEA. The ends were cut back, 1 base at V and 4 bases at J, with 16 bases in the middle. This CDR3 has 15 amino acids. For the CDR3, the DNA is TGCAGCGTTGAAGGGGTAGGACTCGGTAGCACTGAAGCTTTCTTT. Amino acid sequence: CSVEGVGLGSTEAFF.

The chain links TRBV2 to TRBJ2-7; a weak D match, TRBD1 (5 bases). CDR3 length: 16 residues. The V gene lost 1 base and the J gene lost 0 bases, with 13 bases spanning the gap. CDR1 is SNHLY and CDR2 is FYNNEI in the germline V gene. The CDR3: CASSEVRTTFSYEQYF. The CDR3 bases are TGTGCCAGCAGTGAAGTCAGGACAACCTTCTCCTACGAGCAGTACTTC.

The genes are TRBV19 and TRBJ2-5; D possibly corresponds to TRBD2 (6 bases). Deletions cut 3 bases from V and 5 bases from J, with 19 bases between. The CDR3 spans 16 residues. Germline V gene lookup returns CDR1 LNHDA and CDR2 SQIVND (reference sequence). CDR3 nucleotide sequence: TGTGCCAGTAGTATCCGGAGGGACTCAAGTAGGGAGACCCAGTACTTC. Translating gives CASSIRRDSSRETQYF.